Listed below are T cell receptor beta chains from one sample, sequenced in a study of blood T cell repertoires in COVID-19. The table came from immunoSEQ multiplex PCR; TCRdb's copy has only in-frame clones and leaves some out. The sample includes some 200,000 clones, about 90% of them seen just once. Sequencing input: PBMCs or T cells enriched from blood (not recorded which). The receptors stem from a woman younger than 35 who had recovered from COVID-19. Each CDR3 is given without its conserved first and last residue.

J | V | CDR3
TRBJ1-5 | TRBV19 | ASEDRQGQPQH
TRBJ1-3 | TRBV12-3/TRBV12-4 | ASNFLGNTIY
TRBJ1-4 | TRBV11-1 | ASTTGQNEKLF
TRBJ2-5 | TRBV18 | ASSPPRQGWQETQY
TRBJ1-1 | TRBV6-5 | ASSYSRTRLNTEAF
TRBJ1-3 | TRBV30 | AWTAGPNSGNTIY
TRBJ1-6 | TRBV27 | ASSATGLASPLH
TRBJ1-1 | TRBV10-2 | ASSDWGQGEAF
TRBJ1-1 | TRBV13 | ASSLTGRTEAF
TRBJ2-1 | TRBV2 | ASSELRVYEQF
TRBJ2-6 | TRBV6-6 | ASSNPNPGQGFTPGANVLT
TRBJ1-1 | TRBV29-1 | SVEEMGQGRPEAF
TRBJ1-1 | TRBV5-4 | ASSLGGNTEAF
TRBJ2-1 | TRBV2 | ASSLAENNEQF
TRBJ2-1 | TRBV4-1 | ASSQDGQGGDEQF
TRBJ1-1 | TRBV28 | ASSLKTGDTEAF
TRBJ2-5 | TRBV30 | ACKIDPQETQY
TRBJ2-1 | TRBV3-1/TRBV3-2 | ASSPPGNNEQF
TRBJ2-5 | TRBV3-1/TRBV3-2 | ASSQGPYGGGPQETQY
TRBJ1-2 | TRBV18 | ASSPRTEGSNGYT
TRBJ2-5 | TRBV7-8 | ASSSGQLAGTQY
TRBJ2-7 | TRBV24-1 | ATSDLHYEQY
TRBJ1-1 | TRBV7-6 | ASSSGQGMNTEAF
TRBJ1-1 | TRBV27 | ASSLARENTEAF
TRBJ1-1 | TRBV6-2/TRBV6-3 | ASSYYRGQNEAF
TRBJ2-3 | TRBV24-1 | ATSDPRQGSTDTQY
TRBJ2-3 | TRBV27 | ASSPPGGPPTDTQY
TRBJ1-5 | TRBV6-1 | ASSELVGQVNQPQH
TRBJ1-5 | TRBV6-6 | ASSPTRQGATAQPQH
TRBJ2-2 | TRBV5-1 | ASRPTGTRPNTGELF
TRBJ1-2 | TRBV13 | ASSLGTHYGYT